These T cell receptor beta chains were read from a single sample in a study of T cells in localized non-small cell lung cancer. The repertoire was sequenced with immunoSEQ multiplex PCR; TCRdb's copy has only in-frame clones and lacks some. The repertoire holds about 33,000 clones, with roughly 77% as singletons. Source: peripheral blood, taken before any cancer treatment. The source is a male donor older than 55 with stage III squamous cell lung carcinoma. CDR3s include the opening cysteine and the closing phenylalanine or tryptophan. The D gene is left open where the match is weak. Size is stated for part of the rows, as once, few or many counts, or as a class when the clone is expanded.

v_call	d_call	clone_size	j_call	cdr3_aa	cdr3_nt
TRBV6-1	NA	NA	TRBJ2-1	CASSASVGDEQFF	TGTGCCAGCTCTGCAAGCGTTGGGGATGAGCAGTTCTTC
TRBV9	NA	NA	TRBJ2-1	CASSAGVGDEQFF	TGTGCCAGCAGCGCCGGGGTCGGGGATGAGCAGTTCTTC
TRBV9	NA	NA	TRBJ2-1	CASSLTTNNEQFF	TGTGCCAGCAGCCTGACCACAAACAATGAGCAGTTCTTC
TRBV7-8	NA	NA	TRBJ2-3	CASSLAPVSTDTQYF	TGTGCCAGCAGCTTAGCGCCGGTCAGCACAGATACGCAGTATTTT
TRBV6-5	TRBD2	NA	TRBJ2-1	CASSYGEGPYNEQFF	TGTGCCAGCAGTTACGGGGAGGGCCCCTACAATGAGCAGTTCTTC
TRBV5-6	TRBD1	NA	TRBJ2-7	CASSPFDRVWSEQYF	TGTGCCAGCAGCCCATTCGACAGGGTGTGGTCCGAGCAGTACTTC
TRBV7-2	TRBD2	once	TRBJ2-7	CASSLAVAGAAYEQYF	TGTGCCAGCAGCTTAGCAGTAGCGGGAGCAGCCTACGAGCAGTACTTC
TRBV27	NA	NA	TRBJ2-7	CASSPRGLGDYEQYF	TGTGCCAGCAGTCCAAGGGGACTGGGGGACTACGAGCAGTACTTC
TRBV5-5	NA	NA	TRBJ1-1	CASSAVVGPRAGAFF	TGTGCCAGCAGCGCAGTTGTGGGGCCGCGTGCAGGGGCTTTCTTT
TRBV7-3	TRBD1	NA	TRBJ1-3	CASSSRTGPGNTIYF	TGTGCCAGCAGCTCAAGGACAGGCCCTGGAAACACCATATATTTT
TRBV11-2	NA	few	TRBJ1-6	CASSPFPRVYNSPLHF	TGTGCCAGCAGCCCCTTCCCCCGGGTGTATAATTCACCCCTCCACTTT
TRBV5-5	NA	NA	TRBJ1-4	CASSFQEILATNEKLFF	TGTGCCAGCAGCTTTCAGGAGATCCTAGCAACTAATGAAAAACTGTTTTTT
TRBV4-3	TRBD2	NA	TRBJ2-1	CASSQDSGSSYNEQFF	TGCGCCAGCAGCCAAGATAGCGGGAGCTCCTACAATGAGCAGTTCTTC
TRBV6-5	NA	NA	TRBJ1-3	CASSYSAPSQGNTIYF	TGTGCCAGCAGTTACTCGGCTCCCTCCCAAGGAAACACCATATATTTT
TRBV29-1	TRBD2	medium-sized	TRBJ2-7	CSVELAGSYEQYF	TGCAGCGTTGAACTAGCGGGATCCTACGAGCAGTACTTC
TRBV15	TRBD1	NA	TRBJ2-5	CATSRVTGGQETQYF	TGTGCCACCAGCAGAGTGACAGGGGGCCAAGAGACCCAGTACTTC
TRBV5-6	NA	few	TRBJ2-7	CASSLGPPSYEQYF	TGTGCCAGCAGCTTAGGCCCCCCGTCCTACGAGCAGTACTTC
TRBV19	NA	NA	TRBJ1-1	CASNEQVPNTEAFF	TGTGCCAGTAACGAACAGGTTCCGAACACTGAAGCTTTCTTT
TRBV9	TRBD1	once	TRBJ1-1	CASSVGGTANTEAFF	TGTGCCAGCAGCGTAGGGGGGACAGCCAACACTGAAGCTTTCTTT
TRBV7-6	TRBD1	NA	TRBJ2-2	CASSDREYTGELFF	TGTGCCAGCAGCGACAGGGAGTACACCGGGGAGCTGTTTTTT
TRBV5-1	TRBD2	NA	TRBJ2-3	CASSSLGGYTDTQYF	TGCGCCAGCAGCTCCTTGGGGGGGTACACAGATACGCAGTATTTT
TRBV4-1	NA	NA	TRBJ1-1	CASSSGRLMNTEAFF	TGCGCCAGCAGCTCAGGGCGACTGATGAACACTGAAGCTTTCTTT
TRBV10-3	NA	few	TRBJ2-5	CAISEGREDGETQYF	TGTGCCATCAGTGAGGGCAGGGAGGATGGAGAGACCCAGTACTTC
TRBV4-3	TRBD1	medium-sized	TRBJ2-1	CASSQGWDRELLEQFF	TGCGCCAGCAGCCAAGGATGGGACAGGGAGCTGTTAGAGCAGTTCTTC
TRBV5-7	NA	few	TRBJ2-3	CASRSEGSSTDTQYF	TGTGCCAGCAGAAGTGAGGGATCTAGCACAGATACGCAGTATTTT
TRBV30	NA	NA	TRBJ2-7	CAWSVYPYEQYF	TGTGCCTGGAGTGTGTACCCCTACGAGCAGTACTTC
TRBV4-3	NA	NA	TRBJ1-4	CASSQYRAATNEKLFF	TGCGCCAGCAGCCAGTACAGGGCCGCAACTAATGAAAAACTGTTTTTT
TRBV29-1	TRBD2	NA	TRBJ2-1	CSGTSGRTPNEQFF	TGCAGCGGAACTAGCGGGAGAACACCCAATGAGCAGTTCTTC
TRBV10-3	NA	NA	TRBJ1-5	CAIREGQTLNQPQHF	TGTGCCATCAGGGAAGGACAGACCCTCAATCAGCCCCAGCATTTT
TRBV2	NA	once	TRBJ1-1	CASSELGDTEAFF	TGTGCCAGCAGTGAACTCGGAGACACTGAAGCTTTCTTT
TRBV28	NA	NA	TRBJ1-2	CASRLVADLTVRTF	TGTGCCAGCAGACTTGTGGCGGATTTGACGGTGCGCACCTTC
TRBV7-2	NA	NA	TRBJ2-3	CASSLVRVTDTQYF	TGTGCCAGCAGCTTAGTAAGAGTGACAGATACGCAGTATTTT
TRBV7-2	NA	NA	TRBJ2-1	CASSLGNPRWDEQFF	TGTGCCAGCAGCTTAGGCAACCCAAGATGGGATGAGCAGTTCTTC
TRBV21-1	NA	once	TRBJ1-2	CARQGRFYGYTF	TGTGCCAGACAGGGCAGATTCTATGGCTACACCTTC
TRBV28	TRBD1	NA	TRBJ2-7	CASSFLPGQIFYEQYF	TGTGCCAGCAGTTTCTTACCGGGACAGATATTCTACGAGCAGTACTTC
TRBV19	TRBD1	NA	TRBJ1-1	CASSRTGWNTEAFF	TGTGCCAGTAGCAGGACAGGGTGGAACACTGAAGCTTTCTTT
TRBV6-6	NA	few	TRBJ1-3	CASSYGATGNTIYF	TGTGCCAGCAGTTACGGTGCCACTGGAAACACCATATATTTT
TRBV11-2	NA	NA	TRBJ2-1	CASSFIEGLYNEQFF	TGTGCCAGCAGCTTTATAGAGGGGCTCTACAATGAGCAGTTCTTC
TRBV5-5	NA	NA	TRBJ1-1	CASSLSTDTEAFF	TGTGCCAGCAGCTTGAGTACTGACACTGAAGCTTTCTTT